The 25 T cell receptor beta chains below were found in one sample sequenced in a study of siplizumab effects on memory and regulatory T cells. Using immunoSEQ multiplex PCR, the repertoire was profiled, and TCRdb retains in-frame clones only, with some absent. The data contain roughly 13,000 clones, approximately 49% of them singletons. These receptors' targets are unknown. The cells of the mixed lymphocyte reaction underwent a roughly 6-day coculture at 37°C. Sequenced input: CFSE-low (dividing) CD4+ T cells sorted from an allogeneic mixed lymphocyte reaction. Receptors were obtained from a human donor in good health; the cells came from an allogeneic mixed lymphocyte reaction.

This clone was detected only once. This chain links TRBV5-6 with TRBJ1-5, with TRBD1 as a possible D gene (6 bases). CDR1 and CDR2 (germline): SGHDT, YYEEEE. With 1 base removed from V and 2 bases from J, the gap between germline ends came to 19 bases. The CDR3 loop spans 18 amino acids. The CDR3 here is CASSLYGRGWVGNQPQHF. DNA of the CDR3: TGTGCCAGCAGCTTGTATGGCAGGGGCTGGGTAGGCAATCAGCCCCAGCATTTT.

V is TRBV13 and J is TRBJ2-7; TRBD2 aligns across 9 bases. The ends lost 5 bases at V and 3 bases at J; junction bases unmatched: 5. The length of the CDR3 is 14 residues. The germline V gene has CDR1 PRHDT and CDR2 FYEKMQ (reference sequence). This CDR3 reads CASSLSGGVYEQYF. Written as DNA, the CDR3 is TGTGCCAGCAGCCTTAGCGGGGGTGTCTACGAGCAGTACTTC. Combining the CDR3 with reference TRBV13 and TRBJ2-7 gives the whole variable domain AAGVIQSPRHLIKEKRETATLKCYPIPRHDTVYWYQQGPGQDPQFLISFYEKMQSDKGSIPDRFSAQQFSDYHSELNMSSLELGDSALYFCASSLSGGVYEQYFGPGTRLTVT.

This clone has only a few counts. The rearrangement joins TRBV5-1 to TRBJ2-5; TRBD1 matches at 11 bases. CDR3 size: 20 residues. Germline V gene sequence: CDR1 SGHRS, CDR2 YFSETQ. V lost 0 bases, J lost 6 bases, and 19 bases stayed unmatched. The CDR3 region is CASSLAGQGAAPSRLKTQYF. The DNA of the CDR3 is TGCGCCAGCAGCTTGGCTGGACAGGGGGCAGCCCCGTCGAGGTTGAAGACCCAGTACTTC. Full variable domain (outside the CDR3, taken from reference TRBV5-1 and TRBJ2-5): KAGVTQTPRYLIKTRGQQVTLSCSPISGHRSVSWYQQTPGQGLQFLFEYFSETQRNKGNFPGRFSGRQFSNSRSEMNVSTLELGDSALYLCASSLAGQGAAPSRLKTQYFGPGTRLLVL.

The CDR3 nucleotides are TGTGCCAGCAGCCTCTTTTTGGGCCTGGATACGCAGTATTTT. Its protein is CASSLFLGLDTQYF. The V call is TRBV7-2, the J call TRBJ2-3; D is unclear. Germline lookup yields CDR1 SGHTA and CDR2 FQGNSA. V dropped 5 bases and J dropped 6 bases, with 15 bases sitting between them. The CDR3 has 14 amino acids.

The rearrangement joins TRBV25-1 to TRBJ1-2, with unresolved D. Germline assignment: CDR1 MGHDK and CDR2 SYGVNS. V dropped 3 bases and J dropped 2 bases, with 10 bases sitting between them. This CDR3 has 14 residues. In nucleotides, the CDR3 is TGTGCCAGCAGTGAGGCAGGACGAAACTATGGCTACACCTTC. This encodes CASSEAGRNYGYTF.

V usage is TRBV11-1 and J usage is TRBJ1-4, with D perhaps matching TRBD1 (6 bases). This CDR3 has 15 residues. The germline CDR1 and CDR2 sequences are SGHAT and FQDESV (reference sequence). V shed 4 bases and J shed 7 bases, with 16 bases lying between them. The CDR3 is CASSSKQGLGEKLFF. CDR3 coding DNA: TGTGCCAGCAGCTCCAAACAGGGACTTGGTGAAAAACTGTTTTTT. The full variable domain, completed using reference TRBV11-1 and TRBJ1-4, is EAEVAQSPRYKITEKSQAVAFWCDPISGHATLYWYRQILGQGPELLVQFQDESVVDDSQLPKDRFSAERLKGVDSTLKIQPAELGDSAMYLCASSSKQGLGEKLFFGSGTQLSVL.

V usage is TRBV25-1 and J usage is TRBJ2-7, with 10 positions matching TRBD1. The CDR3 has 15 residues. Trimming cost V 7 bases and J 6 bases; bases outside gene matches: 12. Germline V gene sequence: CDR1 MGHDK, CDR2 SYGVNS. CDR3 DNA sequence: TGTGCCAGCAAGAGAGAGGGGACAGGGGCTGGCGAGCAGTACTTC. Translation: CASKREGTGAGEQYF.

The chain couples TRBV2 to TRBJ1-4; 7 positions agree with TRBD1. Per germline, CDR1 SNHLY and CDR2 FYNNEI. J gave up 0 bases and V 6 bases, and 10 bases lay outside the gene matches. The CDR3 is 17 residues long. The CDR3 loop is CASRAGTVSTTNEKLFF. The DNA for the CDR3 is TGTGCCAGCAGAGCCGGGACAGTCTCTACAACTAATGAAAAACTGTTTTTT.

The chain links TRBV10-3 to TRBJ1-1; D ambiguous. The CDR3 runs 15 residues. Germline V CDR1 and CDR2: ENHRY, SYGVKD. Trimming removed 3 bases at V and 1 base at J, with 12 bases between. This CDR3 is CAISDWRAENTEAFF. CDR3 sequence (DNA): TGTGCCATCAGTGATTGGAGGGCAGAGAACACTGAAGCTTTCTTT.

Only a few counts were recorded for this clone. The genes are TRBV28 and TRBJ2-1; the D gene is possibly TRBD2 (6 bases). The CDR3 spans 17 residues. Between the trimmed V and J ends, which lost 4 bases and 5 bases, there was a span of 21 bases. Per the germline V gene, CDR1 is MDHEN and CDR2 is SYDVKM. CDR3 amino acids: CASSSLFGRELHNEQFF. In DNA form, the CDR3 reads TGTGCCAGCAGTTCCCTTTTTGGTCGGGAGTTACACAATGAGCAGTTCTTC.

V and J are TRBV19 and TRBJ1-3; D call uncertain. V lost 5 bases, J lost 3 bases, and 8 bases lay in between. This CDR3 is 13 amino acids long. Germline V gene lookup returns CDR1 LNHDA and CDR2 SQIVND (reference sequence). Written as DNA, the CDR3 is TGTGCCAGTAGTCCCGTGGGTGGAAACACCATATATTTT. Protein product: CASSPVGGNTIYF.

There are a few counts of this clone. The rearrangement uses TRBV29-1 and TRBJ1-1; no clear D. This CDR3 is 13 amino acids long. The germline CDR1 and CDR2 sequences are SQVTM and ANQGSEA. V was trimmed by 4 bases and J by 0 bases, leaving 9 bases between them. The CDR3: CSVVSQLNTEAFF. Written as DNA, the CDR3 is TGCAGCGTTGTGAGTCAGTTGAACACTGAAGCTTTCTTT.

CDR3: CASSPGPTLSAQYF. CDR3 coding DNA: TGTGCCAGCAGTCCCGGGCCTACCCTTTCCGCGCAGTACTTC. The rearrangement uses TRBV7-3 and TRBJ2-7; no firm D call. The CDR3 is made up of 14 amino acids. Germline loops: CDR1 SGHTA, CDR2 FQGTGA. V shed 6 bases and J shed 9 bases, with 21 bases lying between them. Looking up the rest from reference TRBV7-3 and TRBJ2-7 gives the full variable domain: GAGVSQTPSNKVTEKGKYVELRCDPISGHTALYWYRQSLGQGPEFLIYFQGTGAADDSGLPNDRFFAVRPEGSVSTLKIQRTERGDSAVYLCASSPGPTLSAQYFGPGTRLTVT.

The J gene is TRBJ2-3, the V gene TRBV7-2, with 7 bases aligning to TRBD2. CDR1 is SGHTA, CDR2 FQGNSA, per germline. This CDR3 is 13 amino acids long. V shed 8 bases and J 6 bases; nucleotides not matched to a gene: 8. CDR3 sequence reads: CASGGTTADTQYF. The DNA for the CDR3 is TGTGCCAGCGGGGGGACTACCGCGGATACGCAGTATTTT.

J is TRBJ2-5 and V is TRBV4-3; maybe TRBD2 (5 bases). V was clipped by 1 base and J by 4 bases, with 22 bases between them. The CDR3 is made up of 18 amino acids. The germline V gene has CDR1 LGHNA and CDR2 YSLEER. In DNA form, the CDR3 reads TGCGCCAGCAGCCAAGGGGCCATCTTTGGGAGTGTAGGAGAGACCCAGTACTTC. The encoded protein is CASSQGAIFGSVGETQYF.

The chain uses TRBV6-6 and TRBJ2-1, with 7 bases lining up with TRBD2. The CDR3 has 15 residues. From germline, CDR1 is MNHNY and CDR2 SVGAGI (reference sequence). After removal of 8 bases from V and 0 bases from J, the junction contained 7 bases not matched to a gene. CDR3 sequence: CASRMGGSSYNEQFF. The CDR3, as DNA: TGTGCCAGCCGTATGGGGGGGAGCTCCTACAATGAGCAGTTCTTC.

The V gene is TRBV18, the J gene TRBJ1-2; 8 nucleotides agree with TRBD1. The CDR3 is 13 amino acids. Germline V gene data show CDR1 as KGHSH and CDR2 as LQKENI. Germline trimming cut 2 bases from V and 8 bases from J; bases unmatched to any gene: 4. The CDR3 region has the DNA TGTGCCAGCTCACCAGACAGGGGAAGCGGCTACACCTTC. Protein sequence: CASSPDRGSGYTF.

The rearrangement links TRBV6-5 to TRBJ2-5; D is unresolved. The CDR3 sequence is 13 residues long. The germline CDR1 and CDR2 sequences are MNHEY and SVGAGI. Trimming left V 0 bases short and J 7 bases short, with 9 bases between. CDR3 nucleotides: TGTGCCAGCAGTTACTCCCCAATTGGGACCCAGTACTTC. It translates to CASSYSPIGTQYF.

The chain uses TRBV6-5 and TRBJ1-2; 10 bases are shared with TRBD1. J was trimmed by 5 bases and V by 2 bases; bases with no gene match: 5. This CDR3 region has 15 residues. CDR1 is MNHEY, CDR2 SVGAGI, per germline. The CDR3 protein is CASSYRDRGTYGYTF. CDR3 bases: TGTGCCAGCAGTTACCGGGACAGGGGTACTTATGGCTACACCTTC.

This chain uses TRBV10-3 with TRBJ2-5; D perhaps matches TRBD2 (7 bases). The CDR3 is made up of 14 amino acids. V was trimmed by 10 bases and J by 1 base, leaving 16 bases between them. Germline loops: CDR1 ENHRY, CDR2 SYGVKD. The CDR3 region is CATCEGGAQETQYF. The CDR3 DNA follows: TGTGCCACCTGCGAGGGGGGGGCCCAAGAGACCCAGTACTTC.

This clone was detected a few times. The chain employs TRBV5-6 and TRBJ2-3; 11 bases are a match to TRBD2. CDR1 is SGHDT, CDR2 YYEEEE, per germline. The CDR3 totals 16 residues. Losses at the gene ends were 4 bases for V and 2 bases for J; bases not matched to a gene: 6. CDR3 region: CASSLRLAGFTDTQYF. The CDR3 nucleotides read TGTGCCAGCAGCCTGAGACTAGCGGGATTCACAGATACGCAGTATTTT.

V gene TRBV30 combines with J gene TRBJ1-3; D is perhaps TRBD1 (5 bases). Trimming took 4 bases from V and 0 from J, leaving 7 bases between them. The germline V gene encodes CDR1 GTSNPN and CDR2 SVGIG (reference sequence). The CDR3 extends over 13 amino acids. The CDR3 nucleotides read TGTGCCTGGACAGGGCTCTCTGGAAACACCATATATTTT. Residues: CAWTGLSGNTIYF. The full variable domain, in which reference TRBV30 and TRBJ1-3 provide the parts outside the CDR3, is SQTIHQWPATLVQPVGSPLSLECTVEGTSNPNLYWYRQAAGRGLQLLFYSVGIGQISSEVPQNLSASRPQDRQFILSSKKLLLSDSGFYLCAWTGLSGNTIYFGEGSWLTVV.

The V gene is TRBV9, the J gene TRBJ2-7; 13 bases agree with TRBD2. Unmatched junction bases numbered 7, after V lost 0 bases and J lost 4 bases. In germline, CDR1 is SGDLS, CDR2 YYNGEE. There are 17 residues in the CDR3. The CDR3 nucleotides are TGTGCCAGCAGCGTAGACCTCGGACTAGCGGGAGTTTACGAGCAGTACTTC. The encoded protein is CASSVDLGLAGVYEQYF.

The CDR3 protein is CASSSQGGEETQYF. The CDR3 DNA reads as TGTGCCAGTAGTTCCCAGGGGGGAGAAGAGACCCAGTACTTC. The chain is built from TRBV19 and TRBJ2-5; D is possibly TRBD1 (7 bases). The CDR3 is 14 residues long. Germline assignment: CDR1 LNHDA and CDR2 SQIVND (reference sequence). V was shortened by 5 bases and J by 3 bases, with 13 bases between the two germline ends.

This clone is classed as medium-sized. V and J are TRBV6-6 and TRBJ1-2; possible D gene TRBD1, 6 bases. Germline values: CDR1 MNHNY, CDR2 SVGAGI (reference sequence). V shed 8 bases and J shed 6 bases, with 25 bases lying between them. This CDR3 contains 16 residues. CDR3 nucleotide sequence: TGTGCCAGCCGATCTGGTGGGACACCGGTCCGGGATGGCTACACCTTC. Amino acids: CASRSGGTPVRDGYTF.